This TCR beta chain was observed in a study of blood T cell repertoires in COVID-19. V lost 8 bases to trimming and J lost 3 bases, with 13 bases between them. The CDR3 contains 13 residues. Germline CDR1 and CDR2: SNHLY and FYNNEI. In the study's own analysis: Reference gene primer amplification yielded estimated nucleated cell counts. The method was immunoSEQ multiplex PCR; TCRdb's version includes in-frame clones alone and lacks a portion of them. The V and J calls and clone size come from that table; D and trimming were worked out from the DNA. In the table there are hundreds of thousands of clones, 75% to 90% of which are singletons.

Material: PBMCs or T cells enriched from blood (not recorded which). The TCR sequence derives from a man in his fifties who had been exposed to COVID-19. V gene TRBV2 combines with J gene TRBJ1-1, with TRBD1 as a possible D gene (5 bases). The chain's CDR3 is CASDRQLYTEAFF. The CDR3 coding sequence is TGTGCCAGCGATCGACAGCTCTACACTGAAGCTTTCTTT. Complete variable domain (other parts from reference TRBV2 and TRBJ1-1): EPEVTQTPSHQVTQMGQEVILRCVPISNHLYFYWYRQILGQKVEFLVSFYNNEISEKSEIFDDQFSVERPDGSNFTLKIRSTKLEDSAMYFCASDRQLYTEAFFGQGTRLTVV.